The sequence of this T cell receptor beta chain was determined in a study of T cell responses to AZD1222 COVID-19 vaccine. Study-wide results and caveats: The study found Spike-specific TCR breadth and depth rose after two AZD1222 doses.

Pooled samples include second doses given at about 4 or 12 weeks. The trim removed 4 bases at V and 6 bases at J, leaving 9 bases unmatched. This CDR3 spans 15 amino acids. Germline CDR1 reads SEHNR; CDR2 reads FQNEAQ (reference sequence). Generated by immunoSEQ multiplex PCR, the TCRdb table keeps only in-frame clones and is missing some. Here the sample spans about 100,000 clones, about 87% being singletons. About this clone itself: Its specificity is not known.

Material: peripheral blood, obtained 28 days after the second AZD1222 dose. The chain has TRBV7-9 and TRBJ1-2, with 9 positions matching TRBD1. The sequence came from an adult who received the AZD1222 COVID-19 vaccine. CDR3 sequence: CASSSAQGAHDGYTF. The CDR3 DNA follows: TGTGCCAGCAGCTCGGCACAGGGGGCGCATGATGGCTACACCTTC.